This TCR beta chain was identified in a study of CD8 T cells in ankylosing spondylitis. In germline, CDR1 is MGHDK, CDR2 SYGVNS. V was shortened by 0 bases and J by 5 bases, with 10 bases between the two germline ends. The CDR3 has 14 residues. With molecular barcodes, quantitative 5'-RACE was used to make the TCR beta libraries. MiXCR, run by TCRdb on the 5' RACE reads, gives a single entry per CDR3 protein. The sample records hundreds of thousands of distinct CDR3 sequences, approximately 10% being singletons. As to this clonotype: What it recognizes is unknown.

Study-wide results and caveats: Blood from ankylosing spondylitis patients appeared to carry a characteristic roughly 8-variant TCR beta motif.

Sequenced sample: blood, either unsorted or a sorted T cell fraction (not recorded which). The receptor's source is a male donor with ankylosing spondylitis. V usage is TRBV25-1 and J usage is TRBJ2-5; D is unresolved. DNA for the CDR3: TGTGCCAGCAGTGAATACCTGGAACGCGAGACCCAGTACTTC. This sequence encodes CASSEYLERETQYF.